The 19 T cell receptor beta chains reported below all come from one sample, sequenced in a study of blood T cell repertoires in COVID-19. Only in-frame clones appear in the TCRdb table, and some are missing; sequencing was by immunoSEQ multiplex PCR. The data hold fewer than 450,000 clones, with roughly 86% observed a single time. Material for sequencing was PBMCs or T cells enriched from blood (not recorded which). The receptors were sampled from a woman in her 40s with acute COVID-19.

CDR3: CASSPTSYTQYF. In DNA form, the CDR3 reads TGTGCCAGCAGCCCCACTAGCTATACGCAGTATTTT. The V call is TRBV27, the J call TRBJ2-3; D may be TRBD2 (6 bases). The V gene's germline CDR1 is MNHEY and CDR2 SMNVEV (reference sequence). V was pared by 6 bases and J by 7 bases, with 11 bases between. CDR3 size: 12 residues.

DNA for the CDR3: TGTGCCAGCAGTGAAAGGGAGAGTAGGGGACAAACTGAAGCTTTCTTT. Translating it yields CASSERESRGQTEAFF. V usage is TRBV6-1 and J usage is TRBJ1-1, with D perhaps TRBD1 (6 bases). The germline V and J ends were trimmed by 2 bases and 5 bases, with 18 bases remaining between them. The CDR3 contains 16 residues. Germline lookup yields CDR1 MNHNS and CDR2 SASEGT.

This clone appeared a single time. This sample includes further DNA sequences coding for the same CDR3. The rearrangement joins TRBV11-2 to TRBJ2-3; perhaps D is TRBD1 or TRBD2 (5 bases each). This CDR3 is 14 amino acids long. V lost 5 bases, J lost 5 bases, and 14 bases lay in between. Germline V gene data show CDR1 as SGHAT and CDR2 as FQNNGV. The CDR3 reads CASSLGTRGDTQYF. The CDR3, as DNA: TGTGCCAGCAGCCTAGGGACCCGGGGAGATACGCAGTATTTT.

This rearrangement joins TRBV5-5 to TRBJ2-7; D gene uncertain. CDR1 is SGHKS and CDR2 is YYEKEE in the germline V gene (reference sequence). CDR3 size: 13 residues. V was shortened by 0 bases and J by 2 bases, with 6 bases between the two germline ends. For the CDR3, the DNA is TGTGCCAGCAGCTTGGATCTAGCCTACGAGCAGTACTTC. As protein: CASSLDLAYEQYF.

The genes are TRBV24-1 and TRBJ2-6, with a possible D match to TRBD2 (5 bases). V was shortened by 3 bases and J by 1 base, with 15 bases between the two germline ends. The length of the CDR3 is 18 residues. Looked up from germline, CDR1 is KGHDR and CDR2 is SFDVKD. CDR3 bases: TGTGCCACCAGTGATCGCCGACGGGATTGGTCTGGGGCCAACGTCCTGACTTTC. Protein sequence: CATSDRRRDWSGANVLTF.

The V and J genes are TRBV3-1 (or the pseudogene TRBV3-2) and TRBJ1-6; D might be TRBD1 (6 bases). The V end lost 4 bases, the J end lost 5 bases, and 6 bases lay between the germline ends. The length of the CDR3 is 13 residues. CDR1 is LGHDT and CDR2 is YNNKEL in the germline V gene (reference sequence). CDR3 coding DNA: TGTGCCAGCAGCCCAGGGGATAATTCACCCCTCCACTTT. Residues: CASSPGDNSPLHF.

This chain connects TRBV5-1 to TRBJ2-3, with 14 bases matching TRBD2. J was trimmed by 4 bases and V by 5 bases; bases with no gene match: 6. The CDR3 is 16 amino acids. Germline values: CDR1 SGHRS, CDR2 YFSETQ. CDR3 amino acids: CASRWTSGGYADTQYF. DNA for the CDR3: TGCGCCAGCAGATGGACTAGCGGGGGGTACGCAGATACGCAGTATTTT.

V gene TRBV25-1 combines with J gene TRBJ1-2, with D possibly being TRBD1 (5 bases). Between the trimmed V and J ends, which lost 1 base and 8 bases, there was a span of 8 bases. The CDR3 runs to 12 residues. Germline loops: CDR1 MGHDK, CDR2 SYGVNS. The CDR3 DNA reads as TGTGCCAGCAGTGAATTAGGGGTCGGCTACACCTTC. It yields the protein CASSELGVGYTF.

V usage is TRBV27 and J usage is TRBJ1-2, with 7 bases aligning to TRBD1. Germline CDR1 and CDR2: MNHEY and SMNVEV (reference sequence). The CDR3 length is 15 residues. The junction had 6 bases not matched to a gene; V was cut back by 5 bases and J by 0 bases. The CDR3 DNA reads TGTGCCAGCAGTCCCATCGGACAGGCTAACTATGGCTACACCTTC. Its protein is CASSPIGQANYGYTF.

The rearrangement uses TRBV4-1 and TRBJ2-7; 8 bases map to TRBD1. With 4 bases clipped from V and 2 bases from J, the junction kept 10 bases outside the gene matches. Germline CDR1 is MGHRA and CDR2 is YSYEKL. CDR3 size: 16 residues. In DNA form, the CDR3 reads TGCGCCAGCAGCCGGGCTGACAGGGGTTCTGCCTACGAGCAGTACTTC. Amino acids: CASSRADRGSAYEQYF.

The chain couples TRBV5-6 to TRBJ1-2; D is unresolved. CDR1 SGHDT and CDR2 YYEEEE come from the germline V gene. Trimming pared 5 bases from V and 6 bases from J, leaving 14 bases between. The CDR3 is 13 residues long. The CDR3 DNA follows: TGTGCCAGCAGAATCCGCGCTCTCGATGGCTACACCTTC. Translation: CASRIRALDGYTF.

Concerning this clone itself: Other DNA sequences of this sample code for an identical CDR3. The V gene is TRBV9, the J gene TRBJ1-5; unclear D gene. Per the germline V gene, CDR1 is SGDLS and CDR2 is YYNGEE. V gave up 0 bases and J gave up 1 base, with 5 bases separating them. The CDR3 loop spans 14 amino acids. The CDR3 protein is CASSVAGSNQPQHF. CDR3 bases: TGTGCCAGCAGCGTAGCGGGGAGCAATCAGCCCCAGCATTTT.

The rearrangement joins TRBV6-5 to TRBJ2-7, with D perhaps TRBD1 (6 bases). V was cut by 2 bases and J by 0 bases, with 11 bases left in between. The CDR3 covers 15 residues. The germline V gene has CDR1 MNHEY and CDR2 SVGAGI. The CDR3 DNA follows: TGTGCCAGCAGTTACATCCGGGACAACTCCTACGAGCAGTACTTC. It encodes CASSYIRDNSYEQYF.

The chain joins TRBV15 to TRBJ2-5, with 10 bases aligning to TRBD2. Per the germline V gene, CDR1 is LNHNV and CDR2 is YYDKDF (reference sequence). Trimming took 1 base from V and 4 from J; bases not matched to a gene: 6. This CDR3 is built from 16 residues. CDR3 loop: CATSRGLAGVGETQYF. The DNA for the CDR3 is TGTGCCACCAGCAGAGGCCTAGCGGGGGTTGGAGAGACCCAGTACTTC. The full variable domain, in which reference TRBV15 and TRBJ2-5 provide the parts outside the CDR3, is DAMVIQNPRYQVTQFGKPVTLSCSQTLNHNVMYWYQQKSSQAPKLLFHYYDKDFNNEADTPDNFQSRRPNTSFCFLDIRSPGLGDTAMYLCATSRGLAGVGETQYFGPGTRLLVL.

The chain carries TRBV5-1 and TRBJ2-2; a weak D match, TRBD1 (6 bases). CDR1 and CDR2 (germline): SGHRS, YFSETQ. Trimming shortened V by 2 bases and J by 7 bases, and 12 bases separated the two germline ends. The CDR3 sequence is 14 residues long. The CDR3 nucleotides read TGCGCCAGCAGCTTATCAGGGGACGGCGGGGAGCTGTTTTTT. Residues: CASSLSGDGGELFF.

This clone was seen just once. The chain is built from TRBV27 and TRBJ1-2, with no clear D. Germline V gene data show CDR1 as MNHEY and CDR2 as SMNVEV (reference sequence). The ends were cut back, 3 bases at V and 2 bases at J, with 13 bases in the middle. The CDR3 has 15 amino acids. For the CDR3, the DNA is TGTGCCAGCAGTTTTTCCGGGATTATCAACTATGGCTACACCTTC. Translated: CASSFSGIINYGYTF.

This clone was picked up one time. One junction end disagrees with the germline gene, perhaps due to a read error. The chain recombines TRBV27 with TRBJ1-4, with D possibly being TRBD1 (6 bases). The CDR3 extends over 10 amino acids. Germline V gene lookup returns CDR1 MNHEY and CDR2 SMNVEV (reference sequence). CDR3 bases: TGTGCCAGCAGTTTAAGGGACACGGGTTTT. It specifies CASSLRDTGF. The entire variable domain, with the rest obtained from reference TRBV27 and TRBJ1-4, is as follows: EAQVTQNPRYLITVTGKKLTVTCSQNMNHEYMSWYRQDPGLGLRQIYYSMNVEVTDKGDVPEGYKVSRKEKRNFPLILESPSPNQTSLYFCASSLRDTGFGSGTQLSVL.

The gene calls are TRBV2 and TRBJ2-3; unclear D gene. CDR3 length: 18 amino acids. The germline gives CDR1 SNHLY, CDR2 FYNNEI. V lost 7 bases and J 1 base, leaving 24 bases between the germline ends. CDR3 loop: CASTRSIGSLEGTDTQYF. The CDR3 DNA sequence: TGTGCCAGCACCAGAAGTATAGGATCCCTAGAAGGCACAGATACGCAGTATTTT.

V is TRBV29-1 and J is TRBJ2-3; 10 bases match TRBD2. Germline CDR1 and CDR2: SQVTM and ANQGSEA. J lost 1 base, V lost 6 bases, and 4 bases had no gene match. This CDR3 has 14 amino acids. The CDR3 region has the DNA TGCAGCGTCGGAGGGACTAGCGGCACAGATACGCAGTATTTT. Translating gives CSVGGTSGTDTQYF.